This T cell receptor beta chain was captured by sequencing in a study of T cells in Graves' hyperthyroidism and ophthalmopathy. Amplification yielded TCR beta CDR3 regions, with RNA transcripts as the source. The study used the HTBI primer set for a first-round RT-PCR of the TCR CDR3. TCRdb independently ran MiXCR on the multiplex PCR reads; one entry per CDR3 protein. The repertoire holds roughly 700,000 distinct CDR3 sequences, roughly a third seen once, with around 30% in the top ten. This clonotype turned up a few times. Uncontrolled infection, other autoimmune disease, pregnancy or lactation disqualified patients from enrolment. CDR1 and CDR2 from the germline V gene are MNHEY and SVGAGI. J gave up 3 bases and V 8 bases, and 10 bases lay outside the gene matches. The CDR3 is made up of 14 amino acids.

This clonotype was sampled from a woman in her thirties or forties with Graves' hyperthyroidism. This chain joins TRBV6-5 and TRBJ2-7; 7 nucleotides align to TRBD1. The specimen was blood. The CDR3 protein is CASREDRKSYEQYF. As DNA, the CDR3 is TGTGCCAGCCGCGAGGACAGGAAGAGCTACGAGCAGTACTTC.